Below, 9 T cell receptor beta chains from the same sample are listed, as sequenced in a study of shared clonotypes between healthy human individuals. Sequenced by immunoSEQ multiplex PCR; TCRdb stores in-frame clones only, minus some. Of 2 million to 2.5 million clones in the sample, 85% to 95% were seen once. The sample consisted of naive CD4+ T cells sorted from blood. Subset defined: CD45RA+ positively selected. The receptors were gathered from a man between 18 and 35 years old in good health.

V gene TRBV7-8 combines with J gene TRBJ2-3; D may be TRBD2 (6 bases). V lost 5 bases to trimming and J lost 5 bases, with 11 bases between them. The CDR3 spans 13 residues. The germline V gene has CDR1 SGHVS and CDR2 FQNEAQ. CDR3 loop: CASSRGTQDTQYF. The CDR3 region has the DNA TGTGCCAGCAGCCGCGGGACTCAAGATACGCAGTATTTT.

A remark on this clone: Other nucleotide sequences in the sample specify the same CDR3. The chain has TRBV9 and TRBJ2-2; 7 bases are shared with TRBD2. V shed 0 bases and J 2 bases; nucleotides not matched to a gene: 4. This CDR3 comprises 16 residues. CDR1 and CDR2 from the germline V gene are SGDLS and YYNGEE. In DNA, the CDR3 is TGTGCCAGCAGCGTAGGGGCTAGCGGTAACACCGGGGAGCTGTTTTTT. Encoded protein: CASSVGASGNTGELFF.

CDR3 nucleotide sequence: TGTGCCAGCAGTCCCCACGGGGCGGGAGTGGTCCACGAGCAGTACTTC. It yields the protein CASSPHGAGVVHEQYF. This rearrangement joins TRBV25-1 to TRBJ2-7; 7 bases are a match to TRBD2. Trimming removed 5 bases from V and 5 bases from J; junction bases left unmatched: 15. The germline V gene has CDR1 MGHDK and CDR2 SYGVNS. The CDR3 extends over 16 amino acids.

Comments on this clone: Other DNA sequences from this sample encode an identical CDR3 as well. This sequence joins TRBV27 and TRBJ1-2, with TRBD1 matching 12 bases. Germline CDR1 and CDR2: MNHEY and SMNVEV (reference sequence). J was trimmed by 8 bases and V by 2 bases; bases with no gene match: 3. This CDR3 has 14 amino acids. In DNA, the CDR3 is TGTGCCAGCAGTTTAGGGACAGGGGGCGGGGGCTACACCTTC. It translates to CASSLGTGGGGYTF.

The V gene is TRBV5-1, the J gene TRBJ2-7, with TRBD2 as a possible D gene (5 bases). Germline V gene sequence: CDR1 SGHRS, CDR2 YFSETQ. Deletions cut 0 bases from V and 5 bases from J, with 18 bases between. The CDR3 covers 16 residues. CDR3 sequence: CASSLGPGRGLNEQYF. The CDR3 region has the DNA TGCGCCAGCAGCTTGGGCCCCGGAAGAGGACTCAACGAGCAGTACTTC.

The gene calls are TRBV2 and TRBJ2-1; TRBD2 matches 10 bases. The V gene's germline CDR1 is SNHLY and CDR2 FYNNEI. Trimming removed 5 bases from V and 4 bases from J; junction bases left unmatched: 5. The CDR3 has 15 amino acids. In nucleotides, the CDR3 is TGTGCCAGCAGTTCCGGGACTAGCGAATACAATGAGCAGTTCTTC. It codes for CASSSGTSEYNEQFF.

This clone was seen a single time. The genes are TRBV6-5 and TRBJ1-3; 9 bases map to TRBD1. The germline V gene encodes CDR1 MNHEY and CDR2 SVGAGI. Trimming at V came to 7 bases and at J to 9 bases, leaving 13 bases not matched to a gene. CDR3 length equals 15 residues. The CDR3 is CASTNTGTGIGTIYF. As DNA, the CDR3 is TGTGCCAGCACGAACACCGGGACAGGGATAGGCACCATATATTTT.

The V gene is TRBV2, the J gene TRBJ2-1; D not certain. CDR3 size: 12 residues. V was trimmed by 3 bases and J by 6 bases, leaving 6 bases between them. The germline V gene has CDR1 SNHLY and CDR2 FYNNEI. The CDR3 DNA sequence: TGTGCCAGCAGTGAGTCGACCAATGAGCAGTTCTTC. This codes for CASSESTNEQFF.

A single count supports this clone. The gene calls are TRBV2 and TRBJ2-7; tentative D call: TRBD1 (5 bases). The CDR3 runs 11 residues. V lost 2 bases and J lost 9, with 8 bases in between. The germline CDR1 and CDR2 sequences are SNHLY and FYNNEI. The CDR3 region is CASSEQGMQYF. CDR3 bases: TGTGCCAGCAGTGAACAGGGTATGCAGTACTTC.